The 12 T cell receptor beta chains presented below share a single source sample, sequenced in a study of OX40 agonist ivuxolimab in advanced cancers. The data were produced by immunoSEQ multiplex PCR, yet TCRdb's version contains in-frame clones alone and is incomplete. The sample carries fewer than 20,000 clones, about 77% recorded once. Source: CD4+ or CD8+ T cells sorted from blood, taken in a trial of the OX40 agonist ivuxolimab. The receptors were gathered from an adult with an advanced solid tumor such as melanoma, head and neck, liver or kidney cancer.

The chain links TRBV29-1 to TRBJ2-1, with a possible D match to TRBD2 (6 bases). The CDR3 is made up of 13 amino acids. The V and J ends lost 4 bases and 4 bases respectively, with 11 bases between them. In germline, CDR1 is SQVTM, CDR2 ANQGSEA. The CDR3 is CSVAGSGYNEQFF. The CDR3 nucleotides are TGCAGCGTTGCCGGGAGCGGGTACAATGAGCAGTTCTTC.

In this sample, this clone turned up once. The V and J genes are TRBV11-2 and TRBJ2-7; D is unclear. Germline assignment: CDR1 SGHAT and CDR2 FQNNGV. The ends were cut back, 5 bases at V and 5 bases at J, with 10 bases in the middle. The length of the CDR3 is 12 residues. CDR3 region: CASSPSWDEQYF. CDR3 in DNA: TGTGCCAGCAGCCCGAGCTGGGACGAGCAGTACTTC.

The J gene is TRBJ1-4, the V gene TRBV27; a weak D match, TRBD1 (5 bases). Per the germline V gene, CDR1 is MNHEY and CDR2 is SMNVEV (reference sequence). With 6 bases removed from V and 3 bases from J, the gap between germline ends came to 17 bases. The CDR3 contains 16 residues. CDR3 bases: TGTGCCAGCAGCATTGGAGTGGGGCGGCCTAATGAAAAACTGTTTTTT. Translating it yields CASSIGVGRPNEKLFF.

This sequence joins TRBV12-5 and TRBJ2-3; D ambiguous. From germline, CDR1 is LGHNT and CDR2 FRNRAP. V shed 4 bases and J shed 2 bases, with 16 bases lying between them. This CDR3 is built from 16 residues. The CDR3 bases are TGTGCTAGTGGTTCGACCGGGCTAGTCGACACAGATACGCAGTATTTT. The encoded protein is CASGSTGLVDTDTQYF. Variable domain in full (rest from reference TRBV12-5 and TRBJ2-3): DARVTQTPRHKVTEMGQEVTMRCQPILGHNTVFWYRQTMMQGLELLAYFRNRAPLDDSGMPKDRFSAEMPDATLATLKIQPSEPRDSAVYFCASGSTGLVDTDTQYFGPGTRLTVL.

CDR3 region: CASSLVGGTEAFF. The CDR3 nucleotides are TGTGCCAGCAGTTTAGTGGGGGGAACTGAAGCTTTCTTT. The chain uses TRBV27 and TRBJ1-1, with D perhaps TRBD1 (5 bases). CDR3 length equals 13 residues. Per the germline V gene, CDR1 is MNHEY and CDR2 is SMNVEV (reference sequence). V lost 2 bases to trimming and J lost 5 bases, with 9 bases between them.

The V call is TRBV5-4, the J call TRBJ2-2, with TRBD1 matching over 10 bases. Unmatched junction bases numbered 3, after V lost 3 bases and J lost 4 bases. The CDR3 runs 15 residues. Germline V gene lookup returns CDR1 SGHNT and CDR2 YYREEE (reference sequence). CDR3 in amino acids: CASSSGQGITGELFF. The DNA of the CDR3 is TGTGCCAGCAGCTCGGGACAGGGGATCACCGGGGAGCTGTTTTTT.

The rearrangement joins TRBV27 to TRBJ2-7; perhaps TRBD1 as D (5 bases). V gave up 2 bases and J gave up 0 bases, with 8 bases separating them. Per germline, CDR1 MNHEY and CDR2 SMNVEV (reference sequence). The CDR3 is made up of 14 amino acids. This CDR3 is CASSLGRASYEQYF. The CDR3 coding sequence is TGTGCCAGCAGTTTAGGCAGGGCCTCCTACGAGCAGTACTTC.

V gene TRBV2 combines with J gene TRBJ2-5, with 8 bases fitting TRBD2. Trimming took 9 bases from V and 5 from J; bases not matched to a gene: 8. Germline V gene sequence: CDR1 SNHLY, CDR2 FYNNEI. There are 13 residues in the CDR3. CDR3 region: CAREERGRETQYF. As DNA, the CDR3 is TGTGCCAGGGAGGAGCGGGGGAGGGAGACCCAGTACTTC.

The chain uses TRBV2 and TRBJ2-2; 7 bases map to TRBD2. Germline loops: CDR1 SNHLY, CDR2 FYNNEI. J lost 2 bases, V lost 4 bases, and 1 base had no gene match. The CDR3 consists of 14 residues. The CDR3 region has the DNA TGTGCCAGCAGTGGCGGGAGAAACACCGGGGAGCTGTTTTTT. Its protein product is CASSGGRNTGELFF.

V gene TRBV1 combines with J gene TRBJ2-1. TRBV1 is annotated as a pseudogene. CDR3 length equals 13 residues. The CDR3 DNA follows: TGCACCAGCAGCCAAGGGACCTACAATGAGCAGTTCTTC. Protein sequence: CTSSQGTYNEQFF.

This sequence joins TRBV28 and TRBJ1-4, with 7 nucleotides matching TRBD1. The J segment lost 8 bases and the V segment lost 5 bases, leaving 17 bases of the junction unmatched. Germline V gene data show CDR1 as MDHEN and CDR2 as SYDVKM. The CDR3 length is 17 residues. In DNA, the CDR3 is TGTGCCAGCAGTCAGCCGGTCCCAGAGGGGGCAGGAGAAAAACTGTTTTTT. Residues: CASSQPVPEGAGEKLFF. The full variable domain, with the rest looked up from reference TRBV28 and TRBJ1-4, is DVKVTQSSRYLVKRTGEKVFLECVQDMDHENMFWYRQDPGLGLRLIYFSYDVKMKEKGDIPEGYSVSREKKERFSLILESASTNQTSMYLCASSQPVPEGAGEKLFFGSGTQLSVL.

V gene TRBV4-3 combines with J gene TRBJ1-1; 9 bases map to TRBD1. The V gene end was trimmed by 0 bases and the J gene end by 5 bases; junction bases not matched to a gene: 10. CDR1 LGHNA and CDR2 YSLEER come from the germline V gene. The CDR3 contains 17 residues. The CDR3 here is CASSQEAPGTGNTEAFF. CDR3 DNA: TGCGCCAGCAGCCAAGAGGCGCCCGGGACAGGGAATACTGAAGCTTTCTTT.